Shown below are 25 T cell receptor beta chains from a single sample sequenced in a study of PD-L1 blockade in urothelial cancer. Documented time point: pretreatment peripheral blood. Only in-frame clones appear in the TCRdb table, and some are missing; sequencing was by immunoSEQ multiplex PCR. Altogether roughly 45,000 clones are present, approximately 80% being singletons, with the ten largest covering about a sixth. Sequenced material: PBMCs, taken around atezolizumab (anti-PD-L1) treatment. These receptors were obtained from a man aged 55-75 years with urothelial cancer.

The rearrangement links TRBV28 to TRBJ2-7, with D hard to call. Per the germline V gene, CDR1 is MDHEN and CDR2 is SYDVKM. The CDR3 has 12 residues. V was clipped by 6 bases and J by 7 bases, with 13 bases between them. CDR3 nucleotide sequence: TGTGCCAGCAGAGGCAGCCCGCGGGAGCAGTACTTC. This translates into CASRGSPREQYF.

This clone was detected only a few times. This chain joins TRBV7-2 and TRBJ1-1; unclear D gene. V was trimmed by 4 bases and J by 4 bases, leaving 7 bases between them. CDR1 and CDR2 (germline): SGHTA, FQGNSA. This CDR3 contains 12 residues. CDR3 bases: TGTGCCAGCAGCTCCGCGGTCACTGAAGCTTTCTTT. Protein product: CASSSAVTEAFF.

The chain joins TRBV7-2 to TRBJ2-3; the match to TRBD2 covers 9 bases. J was trimmed by 6 bases and V by 4 bases; bases with no gene match: 11. Germline CDR1 SGHTA, CDR2 FQGNSA. The CDR3 totals 16 residues. In nucleotides, the CDR3 is TGTGCCAGCAGCTCCAACTCCCGGACTAGCGCCGATACGCAGTATTTT. Its translation: CASSSNSRTSADTQYF.

The V and J genes are TRBV30 and TRBJ1-4, with D uncertain. Trimming removed 7 bases from V and 0 bases from J, with 15 bases in between. This CDR3 is 15 amino acids long. Germline CDR1 is GTSNPN and CDR2 is SVGIG (reference sequence). The CDR3 DNA is TGTGCCTACCAACCTGCGGGTGCAACTAATGAAAAACTGTTTTTT. This encodes CAYQPAGATNEKLFF.

The gene calls are TRBV6-4 and TRBJ2-2; D is possibly TRBD1 (5 bases). CDR1 and CDR2 from the germline V gene are MRHNA and SNTAGT. This CDR3 has 14 residues. V was shortened by 5 bases and J by 0 bases, with 7 bases between the two germline ends. The CDR3 region is CASSQGTNTGELFF. DNA of the CDR3: TGTGCCAGCAGTCAGGGTACGAACACCGGGGAGCTGTTTTTT.

The J gene is TRBJ2-7, the V gene TRBV18; TRBD1 matches at 7 bases. CDR1 is KGHSH, CDR2 LQKENI, per germline. The CDR3 runs 13 residues. V lost 4 bases and J lost 4; bases outside the gene matches: 4. In DNA, the CDR3 is TGTGCCAGCTCACTTACACAGGGGTACGAGCAGTACTTC. It specifies CASSLTQGYEQYF.

This chain joins TRBV5-4 and TRBJ2-5; TRBD2 might be the D (5 bases). In germline, CDR1 is SGHNT, CDR2 YYREEE (reference sequence). This CDR3 has 16 residues. V was trimmed by 3 bases and J by 2 bases, leaving 17 bases between them. The CDR3 sequence is CASSSKYRTGQETQYF. Here the CDR3 DNA reads TGTGCCAGCAGCTCCAAATACCGGACGGGACAAGAGACCCAGTACTTC.

The CDR3: CASSWGRVGYGYTF. The CDR3 nucleotides read TGTGCCAGCAGTTGGGGCAGGGTGGGCTATGGCTACACCTTC. The gene calls are TRBV28 and TRBJ1-2, with D perhaps matching TRBD1 (5 bases). Trimming left V 4 bases short and J 4 bases short, with 13 bases between. The germline V gene has CDR1 MDHEN and CDR2 SYDVKM. The CDR3 runs 14 residues.

The chain carries TRBV4-1 and TRBJ1-5; no clear D. Germline CDR1 MGHRA, CDR2 YSYEKL. V shed 0 bases and J shed 0 bases, with 9 bases lying between them. This CDR3 has 16 amino acids. The CDR3 region is CASSQEYRGSNQPQHF. In DNA, the CDR3 is TGCGCCAGCAGCCAAGAATACCGCGGTAGCAATCAGCCCCAGCATTTT.

The chain has TRBV11-3 and TRBJ1-3; TRBD1 might be the D (6 bases). CDR1 and CDR2 (germline): SGHNT, YENEEA. This CDR3 comprises 16 residues. The V gene lost 5 bases and the J gene lost 6 bases, with 20 bases spanning the gap. The CDR3 here is CASSVWRGGGVNTIYF. The CDR3 region has the DNA TGTGCCAGCAGCGTTTGGAGGGGGGGTGGGGTAAACACCATATATTTT.

This CDR3 reads CASSQDVREDNFGYGYTF. DNA for the CDR3: TGTGCCAGCAGCCAAGATGTGAGGGAGGACAACTTTGGCTATGGCTACACCTTC. This sequence joins TRBV14 and TRBJ1-2; TRBD1 might be the D (5 bases). Between the trimmed V and J ends, which lost 0 bases and 4 bases, there was a span of 21 bases. This CDR3 spans 18 amino acids. Germline V lookup: CDR1 SGHDN, CDR2 FVKESK.

This clone was recorded only once. V and J are TRBV5-5 and TRBJ1-1; weak D call: TRBD1 (5 bases). CDR1 is SGHKS and CDR2 is YYEKEE in the germline V gene (reference sequence). V dropped 4 bases and J dropped 2 bases, with 12 bases sitting between them. The CDR3 extends over 14 amino acids. CDR3 DNA: TGTGCCAGCAGCGGTTGGGGGGGAAACACTGAAGCTTTCTTT. Its translation is CASSGWGGNTEAFF.

V gene TRBV7-2 combines with J gene TRBJ1-6; D not resolved. Looked up from germline, CDR1 is SGHTA and CDR2 is FQGNSA. The CDR3 length is 12 residues. Deletions cut 2 bases from V and 10 bases from J, with 6 bases between. The CDR3 nucleotides are TGTGCCAGCAGCTTACTAGGATCACCCCTCCACTTT. Its protein is CASSLLGSPLHF. Complete variable domain (other parts from reference TRBV7-2 and TRBJ1-6): GAGVSQSPSNKVTEKGKDVELRCDPISGHTALYWYRQSLGQGLEFLIYFQGNSAPDKSGLPSDRFSAERTGGSVSTLTIQRTQQEDSAVYLCASSLLGSPLHFGNGTRLTVT.

The V and J genes are TRBV5-1 and TRBJ1-1; 8 positions match TRBD1. The germline V gene encodes CDR1 SGHRS and CDR2 YFSETQ. This CDR3 comprises 15 residues. V lost 5 bases to trimming and J lost 4 bases; unmatched junction nucleotides: 10. The CDR3 region is CASRRGQGLSTEAFF. CDR3 DNA sequence: TGCGCCAGCAGACGAGGACAGGGATTGTCCACTGAAGCTTTCTTT.

This clone was counted once. The chain employs TRBV7-9 and TRBJ1-5, with TRBD1 matching over 10 bases. The CDR3 consists of 17 residues. Per germline, CDR1 SEHNR and CDR2 FQNEAQ (reference sequence). After removal of 5 bases from V and 1 base from J, the junction contained 8 bases not matched to a gene. CDR3: CASSPDRGTGSNQPQHF. DNA of the CDR3: TGTGCCAGCAGCCCGGACAGGGGGACAGGGAGCAATCAGCCCCAGCATTTT. Full variable domain (outside the CDR3, taken from reference TRBV7-9 and TRBJ1-5): DTGVSQNPRHKITKRGQNVTFRCDPISEHNRLYWYRQTLGQGPEFLTYFQNEAQLEKSRLLSDRFSAERPKGSFSTLEIQRTEQGDSAMYLCASSPDRGTGSNQPQHFGDGTRLSIL.

CDR3 amino acids: CASSFQYEQYF. For the CDR3, the DNA is TGTGCCAGCAGTTTCCAGTACGAGCAGTACTTC. The chain combines TRBV28 with TRBJ2-7; D unresolved. CDR1 is MDHEN and CDR2 is SYDVKM in the germline V gene. The V end was cut by 3 bases, the J end by 4 bases, with 4 bases between. This CDR3 is 11 amino acids long.

This chain uses TRBV6-1 with TRBJ1-5; TRBD1 might be the D (5 bases). Germline-derived CDR1 and CDR2 are MNHNS and SASEGT. The CDR3 covers 15 residues. V gave up 2 bases and J gave up 6 bases, with 14 bases separating them. The CDR3 sequence: CASSEWGGQRQPQHF. As DNA, the CDR3 is TGTGCCAGCAGTGAATGGGGGGGTCAGCGTCAGCCCCAGCATTTT.

The chain couples TRBV6-6 to TRBJ1-5; no clear D. There are 15 residues in the CDR3. Looked up from germline, CDR1 is MNHNY and CDR2 is SVGAGI (reference sequence). V dropped 6 bases and J dropped 2 bases, with 14 bases sitting between them. The CDR3 loop is CASREGGLGNQPQHF. CDR3 bases: TGTGCCAGCAGGGAGGGTGGCTTGGGCAATCAGCCCCAGCATTTT.

The chain carries TRBV6-5 and TRBJ1-1; 7 bases map to TRBD1. Germline V CDR1 and CDR2: MNHEY, SVGAGI. V was pared by 1 base and J by 2 bases, with 4 bases of the junction left unmatched. The CDR3 runs 15 residues. The CDR3 nucleotides are TGTGCCAGCAGTTACTGGACAGGTACCAACACTGAAGCTTTCTTT. Protein product: CASSYWTGTNTEAFF.

The chain carries TRBV7-2 and TRBJ2-5, with a weak D call TRBD1 (6 bases). This CDR3 has 16 amino acids. V gave up 3 bases and J gave up 0 bases, with 14 bases separating them. Germline V gene sequence: CDR1 SGHTA, CDR2 FQGNSA. The CDR3 here is CASSLIVGGNQETQYF. The CDR3 DNA is TGTGCCAGCAGCTTGATCGTTGGGGGCAACCAAGAGACCCAGTACTTC.

The genes are TRBV4-1 and TRBJ1-1; D is possibly TRBD1 (5 bases). In germline, CDR1 is MGHRA, CDR2 YSYEKL. The CDR3 loop spans 12 amino acids. V was pared by 1 base and J by 8 bases, with 8 bases between. Written as DNA, the CDR3 is TGCGCCAGCAGCCAAGGGGCAGGGGAAGCTTTCTTT. Protein sequence: CASSQGAGEAFF.

This chain joins TRBV18 and TRBJ1-1; 9 bases match TRBD1. The junction had 2 bases not matched to a gene; V was cut back by 3 bases and J by 0 bases. The CDR3 length is 15 residues. Germline CDR1 KGHSH, CDR2 LQKENI. Written as DNA, the CDR3 is TGTGCCAGCTCACCCAGGGACAGGGTGAACACTGAAGCTTTCTTT. Its protein product is CASSPRDRVNTEAFF. The entire variable domain, with the rest obtained from reference TRBV18 and TRBJ1-1, is as follows: NAGVMQNPRHLVRRRGQEARLRCSPMKGHSHVYWYRQLPEEGLKFMVYLQKENIIDESGMPKERFSAEFPKEGPSILRIQQVVRGDSAAYFCASSPRDRVNTEAFFGQGTRLTVV.

This clone showed up many times. The chain links TRBV7-8 to TRBJ1-1; possible D gene TRBD1, 5 bases. CDR3 length: 15 residues. Trimming shortened V by 3 bases and J by 3 bases, and 14 bases separated the two germline ends. CDR1 is SGHVS and CDR2 is FQNEAQ in the germline V gene. The CDR3 DNA sequence: TGTGCCAGCAGCTTCTCGGGGGTACCGGACACTGAAGCTTTCTTT. It translates to CASSFSGVPDTEAFF.

The J gene is TRBJ2-1, the V gene TRBV4-2, with D possibly being TRBD2 (6 bases). This CDR3 is 15 amino acids long. The germline V and J ends were trimmed by 0 bases and 3 bases, with 9 bases remaining between them. Germline values: CDR1 LGHNA, CDR2 YNFKEQ. CDR3 sequence (DNA): TGTGCCAGCAGCCAAGAGGGGGAGGTCTACAATGAGCAGTTCTTC. Its protein is CASSQEGEVYNEQFF.

This clone was observed a handful of times. DNA of the CDR3: TGTGCCAGCAGCTTAGCGGAGAGCAGAAACACCATATATTTT. Protein: CASSLAESRNTIYF. The chain employs TRBV7-9 and TRBJ1-3, with D unresolved. Germline V CDR1 and CDR2: SEHNR, FQNEAQ (reference sequence). CDR3 size: 14 residues. V lost 0 bases and J lost 5, with 8 bases in between.